A selection of T cell receptor beta chains follows, all from one sample in a study of cytomegalovirus exposure and HLA in healthy donors. Only in-frame clones appear in the TCRdb table, and some are missing; sequencing was by immunoSEQ multiplex PCR. The table has some 92,000 clones, approximately 80% seen once; the top ten hold around 3%. Sequences were obtained from PBMCs. The receptors stem from a man aged 25 to 40 in good health and CMV-seronegative. Each CDR3 is given with its conserved first and last residue. D genes are given only for firm matches. Clone size is given for some rows only: seen once, a few or many times, or a class if the clone is expanded.

D: NA; V: TRBV6-4; size: few; J: TRBJ2-3; DNA: TGTGCCAGTTCTGAAGGACTCGCTAGCACAGATACGCAGTATTTT; CDR3: CASSEGLASTDTQYF
D: NA; V: TRBV5-4; size: NA; J: TRBJ1-1; DNA: TGTGCCAGCAGCCCCCTGGGGGGGTCCTTGAACACTGAAGCTTTCTTT; CDR3: CASSPLGGSLNTEAFF
D: NA; V: TRBV2; size: NA; J: TRBJ1-6; DNA: TGTGCCAGCAGTGAAGCAAGGGGGAGGGCTTCACCCCTCCACTTT; CDR3: CASSEARGRASPLHF
D: NA; V: TRBV29-1; size: NA; J: TRBJ2-7; DNA: TGCAGCGCCTTGACAGGCCACGAGCAGTACTTC; CDR3: CSALTGHEQYF
D: NA; V: TRBV11-3; size: NA; J: TRBJ2-7; DNA: TGTGCCAGCAGCTCTGCTAGGTCCGAGCAGTACTTC; CDR3: CASSSARSEQYF
D: NA; V: TRBV7-3; size: NA; J: TRBJ2-3; DNA: TGTGCCAGCAGCTTAAGCACAGGGAGGGGCACAGATACGCAGTATTTT; CDR3: CASSLSTGRGTDTQYF
D: TRBD1; V: TRBV19; size: NA; J: TRBJ2-7; DNA: TGTGCCAGTAAGGGGGCTGGGCAGGACTCCTACGAGCAGTACTTC; CDR3: CASKGAGQDSYEQYF
D: TRBD1; V: TRBV18; size: NA; J: TRBJ1-4; DNA: TGTGCCAGCTCACCCCTAACCGGGACAGACAATGAAAAACTGTTTTTT; CDR3: CASSPLTGTDNEKLFF
D: TRBD1; V: TRBV18; size: NA; J: TRBJ2-4; DNA: TGTGCCAGCTCACCCGGGACAGGGGGCGAAAACATTCAGTACTTC; CDR3: CASSPGTGGENIQYF
D: NA; V: TRBV7-2; size: NA; J: TRBJ2-5; DNA: TGTGCCAGCAGCTTATACTACAGGGAAGAGACCCAGTACTTC; CDR3: CASSLYYREETQYF
D: NA; V: TRBV9; size: NA; J: TRBJ2-1; DNA: TGTGCCAGCAGCACTCAGGGTAGGGGATACAATGAGCAGTTCTTC; CDR3: CASSTQGRGYNEQFF
D: TRBD1; V: TRBV5-1; size: NA; J: TRBJ1-1; DNA: TGCGCCAGCAGCTTGACAGGGGGCCTGAACACTGAAGCTTTCTTT; CDR3: CASSLTGGLNTEAFF
D: NA; V: TRBV14; size: NA; J: TRBJ2-3; DNA: TGTGCCAGCAGCCAAGGAGTGGCAGATACGCAGTATTTT; CDR3: CASSQGVADTQYF
D: TRBD1; V: TRBV5-6; size: NA; J: TRBJ2-7; DNA: TGTGCCAGCAGCTTGCGGACAGGTTATCCCTACGAGCAGTACTTC; CDR3: CASSLRTGYPYEQYF
D: NA; V: TRBV18; size: NA; J: TRBJ1-2; DNA: TGTGCCAGCTCCCCGACGGGGTCCACTAACTATGGCTACACCTTC; CDR3: CASSPTGSTNYGYTF
D: TRBD2; V: TRBV4-3; size: NA; J: TRBJ2-3; DNA: TGCGCCAGCAGCCAAGAAAGAGGCTTTACGGGAGGGGGGGATACGCAGTATTTT; CDR3: CASSQERGFTGGGDTQYF
D: NA; V: TRBV28; size: NA; J: TRBJ1-1; DNA: TGTGCCAGCAGTTTGTCGCTAGCCGGGCACACTGAAGCTTTCTTT; CDR3: CASSLSLAGHTEAFF
D: TRBD1; V: TRBV28; size: few; J: TRBJ1-4; DNA: TGTGCCAGCAGTCCCTACTACACCGGGACAGTCCGTGAAAAACTGTTTTTT; CDR3: CASSPYYTGTVREKLFF
D: TRBD1; V: TRBV6-4; size: NA; J: TRBJ1-6; DNA: TGTGCCAGCAGTGCCGGGACAGAGACTTCACCCCTCCACTTT; CDR3: CASSAGTETSPLHF
D: TRBD1; V: TRBV19; size: NA; J: TRBJ2-2; DNA: TGTGCCAGTAGTATCGGACAGGGCCGTGGGTCCGGGGAGCTGTTTTTT; CDR3: CASSIGQGRGSGELFF
D: TRBD1; V: TRBV5-7; size: NA; J: TRBJ1-3; DNA: TGTGCCAGCAGCTTGGGACAGGGTTTGGGTGGAAACACCATATATTTT; CDR3: CASSLGQGLGGNTIYF
D: TRBD1; V: TRBV19; size: NA; J: TRBJ1-5; DNA: TGTGCCAGTAGTCTCCGGACAGGAGCTTATAGCAATCAGCCCCAGCATTTT; CDR3: CASSLRTGAYSNQPQHF
D: TRBD1; V: TRBV27; size: few; J: TRBJ1-4; DNA: TGTGCCAGCAGTCCCCGACAGGGGGGTGATGAAAAACTGTTTTTT; CDR3: CASSPRQGGDEKLFF
D: NA; V: TRBV29-1; size: NA; J: TRBJ1-1; DNA: TGCAGCGTTGAGAGCAGGTACACTGAAGCTTTCTTT; CDR3: CSVESRYTEAFF
D: TRBD1; V: TRBV19; size: NA; J: TRBJ1-2; DNA: TGTGCCAGTAGTATCCGCGGGACAGACAACTATGGCTACACCTTC; CDR3: CASSIRGTDNYGYTF
D: NA; V: TRBV6-1; size: NA; J: TRBJ2-5; DNA: TGTGCCAGCAGTGGATCAAGGACAGTTCAAGAGACCCAGTACTTC; CDR3: CASSGSRTVQETQYF
D: NA; V: TRBV30; size: NA; J: TRBJ2-5; DNA: TGTGCCTGGCGACACACCCAAGAGACCCAGTACTTC; CDR3: CAWRHTQETQYF
D: NA; V: TRBV10-3; size: NA; J: TRBJ1-2; DNA: TGTGCCATCAGTGAGTCGTTCTCCAGGGTACACTATGGCTACACCTTC; CDR3: CAISESFSRVHYGYTF
D: NA; V: TRBV20-1; size: few; J: TRBJ2-3; DNA: TGCAGTGCTAGAGACTCTACGCAGTATTTT; CDR3: CSARDSTQYF
D: TRBD1; V: TRBV6-1; size: NA; J: TRBJ2-7; DNA: TGTGCCAGCGGAAACCAGGGGGTGGGGAGTGGGGAGCAGTACTTC; CDR3: CASGNQGVGSGEQYF
D: NA; V: TRBV19; size: NA; J: TRBJ2-7; DNA: TGTGCCAGTAGTTGGCAGGGAATTCCTTCCTACGAGCAGTACTTC; CDR3: CASSWQGIPSYEQYF
D: TRBD1; V: TRBV7-9; size: NA; J: TRBJ1-1; DNA: TGTGCCAGCAGCTTACCCAGGACAGGGTGGAACACTGAAGCTTTCTTT; CDR3: CASSLPRTGWNTEAFF
D: NA; V: TRBV14; size: NA; J: TRBJ2-1; DNA: TGTGCCAGCAGCCACAGGAGGTACAATGAGCAGTTCTTC; CDR3: CASSHRRYNEQFF
D: TRBD1; V: TRBV30; size: NA; J: TRBJ1-3; DNA: TGTGCCTGGGACGACCCGGGACAGGGTTGGTCTGGAAACACCATATATTTT; CDR3: CAWDDPGQGWSGNTIYF
D: NA; V: TRBV4-3; size: NA; J: TRBJ2-1; DNA: TGCGCCAGCAGCCAACTCCGGGACTCGGGGAATGAGCAGTTCTTC; CDR3: CASSQLRDSGNEQFF
D: NA; V: TRBV18; size: once; J: TRBJ2-1; DNA: TGTGCCAGCTCACCTCTGACTTCCAGAGATACTGAGCAGTTCTTC; CDR3: CASSPLTSRDTEQFF
D: NA; V: TRBV6-6; size: NA; J: TRBJ1-2; DNA: TGTGCCAGCAGTTCCACTATTGTGGTGGCGTCCTATGGCTACACCTTC; CDR3: CASSSTIVVASYGYTF
D: TRBD1; V: TRBV19; size: NA; J: TRBJ1-4; DNA: TGTGCCAGTACAGGGGGCGGCAGTTCTGAAAAACTGTTTTTT; CDR3: CASTGGGSSEKLFF
D: NA; V: TRBV7-8; size: NA; J: TRBJ1-2; DNA: TGTGCCAGCAGCCCCGGCGGGGGTAGTTATGGCTACACCTTC; CDR3: CASSPGGGSYGYTF
D: NA; V: TRBV30; size: once; J: TRBJ1-5; DNA: TGTGCCTGGAGTGTCGGGGGAAGGAGCAATCAGCCCCAGCATTTT; CDR3: CAWSVGGRSNQPQHF
D: TRBD1; V: TRBV15; size: NA; J: TRBJ1-1; DNA: TGTGCCACCAGCAGAAACAGGGGGAACACTGAAGCTTTCTTT; CDR3: CATSRNRGNTEAFF
D: TRBD2; V: TRBV28; size: NA; J: TRBJ2-7; DNA: TGTGCCAGCGGTGGGGCTAGCGGGGGGGCCCACGAGCAGTACTTC; CDR3: CASGGASGGAHEQYF
D: NA; V: TRBV4-3; size: NA; J: TRBJ2-6; DNA: TGCGCCAGCAGCCATGGCCTGTCTGGGGCCAACGTCCTGACTTTC; CDR3: CASSHGLSGANVLTF
D: TRBD1; V: TRBV18; size: NA; J: TRBJ2-2; DNA: TGTGCCAGCTCAAAGGGGACAGGGGTCAACACCGGGGAGCTGTTTTTT; CDR3: CASSKGTGVNTGELFF
D: NA; V: TRBV7-3; size: NA; J: TRBJ1-4; DNA: TGTGCCAGCAGCTTAAGTGGGGGCGCTGGTGAAAAACTGTTTTTT; CDR3: CASSLSGGAGEKLFF
D: NA; V: TRBV5-1; size: NA; J: TRBJ1-1; DNA: TGCGCCAGCAGCTTAAACGGTGAAGCTTTCTTT; CDR3: CASSLNGEAFF